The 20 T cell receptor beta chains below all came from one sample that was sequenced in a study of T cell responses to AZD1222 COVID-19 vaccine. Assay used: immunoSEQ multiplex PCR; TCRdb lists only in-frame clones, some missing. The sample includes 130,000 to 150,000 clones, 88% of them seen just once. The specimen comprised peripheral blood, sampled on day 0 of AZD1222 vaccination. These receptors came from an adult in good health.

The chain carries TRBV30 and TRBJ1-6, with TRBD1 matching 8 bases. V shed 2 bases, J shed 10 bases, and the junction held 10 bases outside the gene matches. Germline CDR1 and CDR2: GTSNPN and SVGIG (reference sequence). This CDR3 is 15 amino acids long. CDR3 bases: TGTGCCTGGAGTATGAATACAGGGGGTTCATCACCCCTCCACTTT. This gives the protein CAWSMNTGGSSPLHF.

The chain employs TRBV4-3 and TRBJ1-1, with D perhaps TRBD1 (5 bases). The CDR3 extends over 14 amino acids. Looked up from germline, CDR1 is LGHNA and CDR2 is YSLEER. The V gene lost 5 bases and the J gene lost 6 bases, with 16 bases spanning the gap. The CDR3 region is CASSAQTGVAEAFF. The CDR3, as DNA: TGCGCCAGCAGCGCTCAAACAGGAGTCGCTGAAGCTTTCTTT.

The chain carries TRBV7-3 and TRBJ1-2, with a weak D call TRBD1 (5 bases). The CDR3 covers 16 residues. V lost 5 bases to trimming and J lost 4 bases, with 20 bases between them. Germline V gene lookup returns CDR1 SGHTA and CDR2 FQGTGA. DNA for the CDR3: TGTGCCAGCAGCCTCGCACCACTAGCAGGGCCCTATGGCTACACCTTC. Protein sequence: CASSLAPLAGPYGYTF.

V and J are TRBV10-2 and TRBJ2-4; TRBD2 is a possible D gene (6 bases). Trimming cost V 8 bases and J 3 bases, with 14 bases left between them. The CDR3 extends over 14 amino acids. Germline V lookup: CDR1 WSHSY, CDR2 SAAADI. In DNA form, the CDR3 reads TGCGCCAGCGTTGATCAGGGAGGCAAAAACATTCAGTACTTC. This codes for CASVDQGGKNIQYF.

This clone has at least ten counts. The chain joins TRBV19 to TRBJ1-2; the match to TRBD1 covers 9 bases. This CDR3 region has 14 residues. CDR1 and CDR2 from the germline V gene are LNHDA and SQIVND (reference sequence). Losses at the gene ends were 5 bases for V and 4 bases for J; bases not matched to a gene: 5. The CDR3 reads CASSPGTGIYGYTF. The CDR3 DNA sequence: TGTGCCAGTAGTCCCGGGACAGGGATCTATGGCTACACCTTC.

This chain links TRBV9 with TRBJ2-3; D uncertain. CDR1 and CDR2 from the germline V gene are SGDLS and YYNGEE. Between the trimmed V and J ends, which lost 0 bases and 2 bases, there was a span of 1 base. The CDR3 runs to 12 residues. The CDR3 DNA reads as TGTGCCAGCAGCGTAGACACAGATACGCAGTATTTT. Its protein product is CASSVDTDTQYF.

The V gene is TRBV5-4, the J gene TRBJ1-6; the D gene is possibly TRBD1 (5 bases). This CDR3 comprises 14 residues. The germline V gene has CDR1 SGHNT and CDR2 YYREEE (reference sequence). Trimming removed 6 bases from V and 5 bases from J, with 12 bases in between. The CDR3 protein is CASNHDRDNSPLHF. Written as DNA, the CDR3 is TGTGCCAGCAACCACGACAGAGATAATTCACCCCTCCACTTT.

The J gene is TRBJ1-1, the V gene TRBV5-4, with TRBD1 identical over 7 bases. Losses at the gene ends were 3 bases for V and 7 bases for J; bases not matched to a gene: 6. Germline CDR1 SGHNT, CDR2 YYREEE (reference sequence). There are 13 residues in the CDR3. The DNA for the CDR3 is TGTGCCAGCAGCTCACAGGGGTTTGGTGAAGCTTTCTTT. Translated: CASSSQGFGEAFF.

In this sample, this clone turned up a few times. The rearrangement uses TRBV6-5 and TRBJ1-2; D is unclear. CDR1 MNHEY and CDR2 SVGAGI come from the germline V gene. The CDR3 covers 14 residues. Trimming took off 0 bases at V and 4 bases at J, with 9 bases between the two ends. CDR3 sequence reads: CASSYSGFSYGYTF. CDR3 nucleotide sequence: TGTGCCAGCAGTTACTCCGGTTTTAGCTATGGCTACACCTTC.

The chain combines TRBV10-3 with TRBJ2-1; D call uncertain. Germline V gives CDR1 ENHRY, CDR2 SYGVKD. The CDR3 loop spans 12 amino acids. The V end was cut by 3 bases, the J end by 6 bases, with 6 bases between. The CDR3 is CAISDRSNEQFF. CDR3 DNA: TGTGCCATCAGTGACAGGAGCAATGAGCAGTTCTTC.

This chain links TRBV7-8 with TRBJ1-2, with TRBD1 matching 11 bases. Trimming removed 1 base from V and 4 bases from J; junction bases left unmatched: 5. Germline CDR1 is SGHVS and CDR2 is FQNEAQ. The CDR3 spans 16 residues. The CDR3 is CASSLVGGQGAYGYTF. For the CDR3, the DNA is TGTGCCAGCAGCTTAGTTGGCGGACAGGGGGCCTATGGCTACACCTTC.

The CDR3 is CASSSLERGEQFF. As DNA, the CDR3 is TGTGCCAGCAGTTCCCTCGAGCGGGGTGAGCAGTTCTTC. The chain links TRBV2 to TRBJ2-1, with 7 bases matching TRBD2. The V segment lost 5 bases and the J segment 9 bases; nucleotides outside the gene matches: 7. CDR1 and CDR2 (germline): SNHLY, FYNNEI. The CDR3 covers 13 residues.

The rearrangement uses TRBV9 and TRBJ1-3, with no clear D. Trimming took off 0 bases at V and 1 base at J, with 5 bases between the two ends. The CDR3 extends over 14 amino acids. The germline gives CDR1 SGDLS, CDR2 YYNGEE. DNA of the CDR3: TGTGCCAGCAGCGTAGCAGAGTCTGGAAACACCATATATTTT. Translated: CASSVAESGNTIYF.

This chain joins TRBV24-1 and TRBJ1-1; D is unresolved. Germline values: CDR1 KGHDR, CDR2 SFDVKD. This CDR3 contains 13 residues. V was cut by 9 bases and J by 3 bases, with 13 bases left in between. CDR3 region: CATGSPPDTEAFF. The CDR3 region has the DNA TGTGCCACCGGGTCCCCTCCGGACACTGAAGCTTTCTTT.

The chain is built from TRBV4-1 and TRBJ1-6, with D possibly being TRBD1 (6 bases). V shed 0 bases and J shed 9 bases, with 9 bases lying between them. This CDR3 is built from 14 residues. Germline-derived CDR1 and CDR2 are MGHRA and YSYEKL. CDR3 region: CASSQEGGLSPLHF. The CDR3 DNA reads TGCGCCAGCAGCCAAGAGGGGGGCCTTTCACCCCTCCACTTT.

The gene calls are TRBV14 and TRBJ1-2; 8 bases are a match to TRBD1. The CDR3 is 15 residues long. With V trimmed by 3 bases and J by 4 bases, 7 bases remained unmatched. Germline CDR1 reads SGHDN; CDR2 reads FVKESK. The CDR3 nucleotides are TGTGCCAGCAGCCAGGGACAGGAAGAGATCTATGGCTACACCTTC. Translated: CASSQGQEEIYGYTF.

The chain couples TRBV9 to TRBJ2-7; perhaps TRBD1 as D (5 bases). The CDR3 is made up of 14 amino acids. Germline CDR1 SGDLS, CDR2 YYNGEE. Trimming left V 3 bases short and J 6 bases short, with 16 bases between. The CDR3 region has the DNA TGTGCCAGCAGCGCCGGCCCCCAGGGCCTCGAGCAGTACTTC. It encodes CASSAGPQGLEQYF.

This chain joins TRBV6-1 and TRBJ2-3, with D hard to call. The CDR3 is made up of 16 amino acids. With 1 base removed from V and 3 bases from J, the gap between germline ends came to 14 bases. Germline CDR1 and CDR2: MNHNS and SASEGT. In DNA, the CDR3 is TGTGCCAGCAGTGAAGGCTCTTACAGTAGTACAGATACGCAGTATTTT. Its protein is CASSEGSYSSTDTQYF.

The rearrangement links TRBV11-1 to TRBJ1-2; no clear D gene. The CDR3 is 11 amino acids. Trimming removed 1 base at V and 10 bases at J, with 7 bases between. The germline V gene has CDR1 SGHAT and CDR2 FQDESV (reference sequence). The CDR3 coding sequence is TGTGCCAGCAGCTTAGGGACGATCTACACCTTC. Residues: CASSLGTIYTF.

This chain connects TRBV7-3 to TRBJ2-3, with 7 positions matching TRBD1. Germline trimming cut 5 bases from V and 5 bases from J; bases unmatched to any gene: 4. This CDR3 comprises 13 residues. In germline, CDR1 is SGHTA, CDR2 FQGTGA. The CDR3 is CASSPTGKDTQYF. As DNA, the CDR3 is TGTGCCAGCAGCCCGACAGGGAAAGATACGCAGTATTTT.